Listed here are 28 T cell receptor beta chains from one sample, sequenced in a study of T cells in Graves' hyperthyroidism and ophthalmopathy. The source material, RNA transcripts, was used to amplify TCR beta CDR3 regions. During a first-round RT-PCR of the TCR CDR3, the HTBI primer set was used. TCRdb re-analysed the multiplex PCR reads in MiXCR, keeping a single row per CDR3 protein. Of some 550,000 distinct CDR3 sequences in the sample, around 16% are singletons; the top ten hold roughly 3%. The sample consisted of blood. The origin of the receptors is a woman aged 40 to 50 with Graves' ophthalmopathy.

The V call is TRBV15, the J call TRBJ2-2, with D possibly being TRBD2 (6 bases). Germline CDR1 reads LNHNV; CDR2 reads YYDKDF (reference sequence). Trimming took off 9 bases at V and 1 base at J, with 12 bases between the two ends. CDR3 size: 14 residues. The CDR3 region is CATTVGGNTGELFF. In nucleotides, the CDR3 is TGTGCCACTACTGTCGGGGGGAACACCGGGGAGCTGTTTTTT.

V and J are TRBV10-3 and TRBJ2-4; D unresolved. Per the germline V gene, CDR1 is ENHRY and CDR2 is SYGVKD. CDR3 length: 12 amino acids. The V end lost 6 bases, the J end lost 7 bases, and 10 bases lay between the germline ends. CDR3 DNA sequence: TGTGCCATCAGGGACGGTGACAACATTCAGTACTTC. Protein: CAIRDGDNIQYF.

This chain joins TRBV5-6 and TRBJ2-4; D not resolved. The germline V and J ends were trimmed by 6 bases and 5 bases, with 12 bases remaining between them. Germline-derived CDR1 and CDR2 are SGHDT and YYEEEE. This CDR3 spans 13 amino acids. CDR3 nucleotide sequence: TGTGCCAGCACCTGGTCTGTCCAAAACATTCAGTACTTC. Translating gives CASTWSVQNIQYF.

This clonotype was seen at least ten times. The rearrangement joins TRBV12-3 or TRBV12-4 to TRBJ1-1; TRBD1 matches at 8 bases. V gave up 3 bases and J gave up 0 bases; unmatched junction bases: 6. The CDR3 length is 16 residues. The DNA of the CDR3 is TGTGCCAGCAGTTTTCGGGCAGGGGGCATGAACACTGAAGCTTTCTTT. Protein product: CASSFRAGGMNTEAFF.

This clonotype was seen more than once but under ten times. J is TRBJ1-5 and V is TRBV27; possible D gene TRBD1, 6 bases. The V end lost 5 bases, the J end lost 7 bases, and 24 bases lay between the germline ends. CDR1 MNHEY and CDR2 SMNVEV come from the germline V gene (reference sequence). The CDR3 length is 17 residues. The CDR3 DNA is TGTGCCAGCAGTCCCCGCGCAGGGGCGCAGGGTACGCAGCCCCAGCATTTT. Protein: CASSPRAGAQGTQPQHF.

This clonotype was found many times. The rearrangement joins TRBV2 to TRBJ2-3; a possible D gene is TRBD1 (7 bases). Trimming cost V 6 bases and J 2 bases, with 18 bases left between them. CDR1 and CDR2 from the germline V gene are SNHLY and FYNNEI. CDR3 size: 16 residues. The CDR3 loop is CASSPQGTEDTDTQYF. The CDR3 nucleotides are TGTGCCAGCAGCCCACAGGGGACTGAAGACACAGATACGCAGTATTTT.

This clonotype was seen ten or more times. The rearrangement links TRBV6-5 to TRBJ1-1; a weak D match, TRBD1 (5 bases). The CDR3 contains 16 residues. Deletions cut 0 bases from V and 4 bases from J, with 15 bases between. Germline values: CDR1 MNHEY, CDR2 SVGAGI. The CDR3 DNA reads TGTGCCAGCAGTTACTCGTACCTCGCTAGGGGCACTGAAGCTTTCTTT. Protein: CASSYSYLARGTEAFF.

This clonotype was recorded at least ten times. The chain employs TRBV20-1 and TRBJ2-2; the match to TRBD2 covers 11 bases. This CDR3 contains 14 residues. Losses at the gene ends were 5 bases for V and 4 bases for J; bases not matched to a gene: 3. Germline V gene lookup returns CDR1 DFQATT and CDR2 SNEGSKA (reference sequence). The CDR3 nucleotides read TGCAGTGCTTCCGGGACTAGCGGCACCGGGGAGCTGTTTTTT. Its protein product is CSASGTSGTGELFF.

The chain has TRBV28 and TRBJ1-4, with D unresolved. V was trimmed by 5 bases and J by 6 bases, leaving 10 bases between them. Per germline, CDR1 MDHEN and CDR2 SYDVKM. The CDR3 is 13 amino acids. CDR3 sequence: CASSLRQDEKLFF. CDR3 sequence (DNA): TGTGCCAGCAGTCTTCGACAAGATGAAAAACTGTTTTTT.

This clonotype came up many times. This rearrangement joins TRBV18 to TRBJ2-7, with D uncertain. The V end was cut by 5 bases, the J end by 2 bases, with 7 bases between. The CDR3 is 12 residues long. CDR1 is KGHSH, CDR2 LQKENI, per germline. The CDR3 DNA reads TGTGCCAGCTCAACGGCCACCTACGAGCAGTACTTC. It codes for CASSTATYEQYF.

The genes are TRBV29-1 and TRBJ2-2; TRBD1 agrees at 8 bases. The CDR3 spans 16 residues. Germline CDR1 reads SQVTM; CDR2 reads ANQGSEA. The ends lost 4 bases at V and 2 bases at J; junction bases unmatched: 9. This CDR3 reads CSVGPQGAINTGELFF. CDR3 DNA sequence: TGCAGCGTTGGTCCTCAGGGGGCCATAAACACCGGGGAGCTGTTTTTT.

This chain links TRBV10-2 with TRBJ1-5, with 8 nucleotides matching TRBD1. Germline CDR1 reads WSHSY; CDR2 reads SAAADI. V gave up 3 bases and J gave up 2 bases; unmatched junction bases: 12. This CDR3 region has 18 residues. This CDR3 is CASSEIAPGGLGNQPQHF. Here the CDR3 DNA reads TGCGCCAGCAGTGAAATAGCCCCAGGGGGCCTTGGCAATCAGCCCCAGCATTTT.

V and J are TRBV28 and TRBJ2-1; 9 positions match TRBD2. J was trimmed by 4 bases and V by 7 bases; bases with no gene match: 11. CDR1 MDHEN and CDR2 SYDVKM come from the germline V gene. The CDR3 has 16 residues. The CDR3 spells CASTLGGRGIYNEQFF. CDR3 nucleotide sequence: TGTGCCAGCACCCTCGGCGGGAGGGGGATTTACAATGAGCAGTTCTTC. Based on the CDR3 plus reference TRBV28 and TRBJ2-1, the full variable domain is DVKVTQSSRYLVKRTGEKVFLECVQDMDHENMFWYRQDPGLGLRLIYFSYDVKMKEKGDIPEGYSVSREKKERFSLILESASTNQTSMYLCASTLGGRGIYNEQFFGPGTRLTVL.

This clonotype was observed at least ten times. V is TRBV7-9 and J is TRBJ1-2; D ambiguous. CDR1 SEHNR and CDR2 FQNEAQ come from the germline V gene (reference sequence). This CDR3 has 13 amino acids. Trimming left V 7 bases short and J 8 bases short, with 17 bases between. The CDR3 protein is CASTQMGVLGYTF. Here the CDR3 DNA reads TGTGCCAGCACCCAAATGGGTGTTTTAGGCTACACCTTC.

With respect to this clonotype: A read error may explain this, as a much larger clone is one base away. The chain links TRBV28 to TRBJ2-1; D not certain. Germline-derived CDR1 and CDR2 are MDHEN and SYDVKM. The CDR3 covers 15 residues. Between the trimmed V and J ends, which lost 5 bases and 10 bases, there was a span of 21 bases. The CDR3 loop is CASSTRLAWVDEQFF. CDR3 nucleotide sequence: TGTGCCAGCAGTACGCGATTGGCTTGGGTTGACGAGCAGTTCTTC.

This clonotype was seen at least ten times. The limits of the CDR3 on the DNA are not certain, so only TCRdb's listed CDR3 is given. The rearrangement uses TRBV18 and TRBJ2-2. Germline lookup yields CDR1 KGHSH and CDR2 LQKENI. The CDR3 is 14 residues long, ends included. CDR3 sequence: CASSPTFGAGELFF.

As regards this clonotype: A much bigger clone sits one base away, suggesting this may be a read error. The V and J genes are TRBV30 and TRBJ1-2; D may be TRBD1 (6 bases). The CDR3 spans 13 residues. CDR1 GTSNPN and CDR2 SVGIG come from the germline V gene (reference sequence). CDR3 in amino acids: CAWSTAAGGGFTF. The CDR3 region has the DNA TGTGCCTGGAGTACCGCCGCCGGGGGCGGCTTCACCTTC.

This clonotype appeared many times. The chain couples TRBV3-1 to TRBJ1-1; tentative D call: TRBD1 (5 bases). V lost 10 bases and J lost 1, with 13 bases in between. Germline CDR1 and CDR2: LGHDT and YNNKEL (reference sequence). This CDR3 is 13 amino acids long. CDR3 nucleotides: TGTGCCACCGGGGGACTTACGAACACTGAAGCTTTCTTT. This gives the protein CATGGLTNTEAFF.

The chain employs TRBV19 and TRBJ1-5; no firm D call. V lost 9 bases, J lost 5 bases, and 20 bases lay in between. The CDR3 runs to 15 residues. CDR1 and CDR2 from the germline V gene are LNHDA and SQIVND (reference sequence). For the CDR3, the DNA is TGTGCCAGCGACACGTCGGGGAACAGTCATCAGCCCCAGCATTTT. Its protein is CASDTSGNSHQPQHF.

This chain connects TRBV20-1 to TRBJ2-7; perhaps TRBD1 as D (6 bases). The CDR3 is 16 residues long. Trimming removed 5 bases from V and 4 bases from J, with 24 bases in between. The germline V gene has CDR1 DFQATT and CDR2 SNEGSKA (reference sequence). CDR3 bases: TGCAGTGCTGGGCAAAGGGCAGGGGTTGTTGGTTACGAGCAGTACTTC. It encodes CSAGQRAGVVGYEQYF.

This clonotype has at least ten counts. The CDR3 spells CASSPQSGSYNEQFF. The CDR3 nucleotides read TGTGCCAGCTCACCACAATCAGGCTCCTACAATGAGCAGTTCTTC. This chain uses TRBV18 with TRBJ2-1; D is uncertain. Germline CDR1 reads KGHSH; CDR2 reads LQKENI. This CDR3 has 15 amino acids. V lost 1 base to trimming and J lost 0 bases, with 7 bases between them.

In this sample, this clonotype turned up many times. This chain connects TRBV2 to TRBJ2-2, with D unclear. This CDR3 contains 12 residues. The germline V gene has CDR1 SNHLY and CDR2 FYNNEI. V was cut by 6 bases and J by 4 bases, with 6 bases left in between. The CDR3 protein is CASRTRTGELFF. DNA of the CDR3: TGTGCCAGCAGAACACGCACCGGGGAGCTGTTTTTT.

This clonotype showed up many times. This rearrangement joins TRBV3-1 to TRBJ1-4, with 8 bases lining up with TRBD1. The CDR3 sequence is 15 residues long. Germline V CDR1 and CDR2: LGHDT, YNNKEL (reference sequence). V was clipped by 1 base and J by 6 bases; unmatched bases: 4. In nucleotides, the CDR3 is TGTGCCAGCAGCCAAGCGACAGGGGCAGATGAAAAACTGTTTTTT. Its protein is CASSQATGADEKLFF.

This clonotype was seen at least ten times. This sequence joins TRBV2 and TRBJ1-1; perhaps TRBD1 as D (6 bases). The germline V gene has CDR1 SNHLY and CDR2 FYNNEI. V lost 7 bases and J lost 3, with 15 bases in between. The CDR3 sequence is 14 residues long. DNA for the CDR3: TGTGCCAGCAATCAGGACAGAGGGGACACTGAAGCTTTCTTT. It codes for CASNQDRGDTEAFF.

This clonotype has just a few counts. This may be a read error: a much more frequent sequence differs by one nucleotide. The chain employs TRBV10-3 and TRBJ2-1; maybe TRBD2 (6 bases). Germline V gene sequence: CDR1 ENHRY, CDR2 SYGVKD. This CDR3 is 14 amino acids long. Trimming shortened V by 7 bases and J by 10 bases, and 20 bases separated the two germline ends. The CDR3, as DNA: TGTGCCATCAAGTACGCGGCGGAGGACTACGAGCAGTTCTTC. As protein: CAIKYAAEDYEQFF.

The CDR3 DNA reads TGTGCCAGCAGTTCGGCCGGGACTAGCGGATTCACAGATACGCAGTATTTT. Residues: CASSSAGTSGFTDTQYF. The gene calls are TRBV12-3 or TRBV12-4 and TRBJ2-3, with 11 nucleotides matching TRBD2. The CDR3 has 17 amino acids. V dropped 4 bases and J dropped 2; count of bases not matched to a gene: 8.

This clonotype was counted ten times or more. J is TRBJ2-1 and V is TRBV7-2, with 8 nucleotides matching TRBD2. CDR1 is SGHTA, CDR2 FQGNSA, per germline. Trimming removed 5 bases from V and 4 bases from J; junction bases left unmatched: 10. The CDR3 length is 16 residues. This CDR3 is CASSLRAGGGYNEQFF. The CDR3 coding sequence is TGTGCCAGCAGCCTCCGGGCGGGAGGAGGTTACAATGAGCAGTTCTTC.

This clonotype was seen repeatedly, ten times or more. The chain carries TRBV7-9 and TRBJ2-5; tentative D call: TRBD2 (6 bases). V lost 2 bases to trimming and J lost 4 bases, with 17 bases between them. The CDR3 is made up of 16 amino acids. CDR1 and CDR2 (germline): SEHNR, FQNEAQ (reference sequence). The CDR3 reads CASSLQTGSGGETQYF. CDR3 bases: TGTGCCAGCAGCTTACAGACGGGCTCCGGGGGAGAGACCCAGTACTTC.